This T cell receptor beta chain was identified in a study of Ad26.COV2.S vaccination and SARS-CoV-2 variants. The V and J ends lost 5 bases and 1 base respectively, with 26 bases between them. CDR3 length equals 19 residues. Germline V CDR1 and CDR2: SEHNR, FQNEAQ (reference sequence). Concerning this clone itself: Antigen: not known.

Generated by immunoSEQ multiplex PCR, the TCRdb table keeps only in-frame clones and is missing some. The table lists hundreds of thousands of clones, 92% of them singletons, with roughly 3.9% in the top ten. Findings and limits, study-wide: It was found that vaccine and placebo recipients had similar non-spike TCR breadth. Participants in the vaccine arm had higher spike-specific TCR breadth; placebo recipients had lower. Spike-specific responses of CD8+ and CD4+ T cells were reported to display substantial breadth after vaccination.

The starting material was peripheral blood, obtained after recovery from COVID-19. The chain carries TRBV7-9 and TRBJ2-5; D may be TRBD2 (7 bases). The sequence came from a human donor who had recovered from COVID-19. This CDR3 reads CASSPSEPSRGAPQETQYF. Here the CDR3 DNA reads TGTGCCAGCAGCCCTAGCGAGCCTAGCCGGGGGGCCCCCCAAGAGACCCAGTACTTC.